This TCR beta chain is drawn from a study of Tregs in tolerant kidney transplant recipients. Sequenced by immunoSEQ multiplex PCR; TCRdb stores in-frame clones only, minus some. Of about 240,000 clones listed, 65% to 85% are singletons. Germline CDR1 SGHVS, CDR2 FQNEAQ. The CDR3 consists of 13 residues. The V gene lost 3 bases and the J gene lost 4 bases, with 10 bases spanning the gap. Unstimulated Tregs (CD4+CD25+CD127-) and CD4+CD25- non-Tregs were sorted from PBMCs. Study-level points and caveats: Activated donor B cell expansion appeared to reveal the most relevant donor-specific TCRbeta repertoire.

For this clone: Its matching antigen is unknown.

The V and J genes are TRBV7-8 and TRBJ2-7; a possible D gene is TRBD2 (5 bases). The source material was CD4+ T cells from blood. This TCR was sampled from a human donor in good health. CDR3 in amino acids: CASSFEGKYEQYF. The DNA of the CDR3 is TGTGCCAGCAGCTTCGAGGGCAAGTACGAGCAGTACTTC.